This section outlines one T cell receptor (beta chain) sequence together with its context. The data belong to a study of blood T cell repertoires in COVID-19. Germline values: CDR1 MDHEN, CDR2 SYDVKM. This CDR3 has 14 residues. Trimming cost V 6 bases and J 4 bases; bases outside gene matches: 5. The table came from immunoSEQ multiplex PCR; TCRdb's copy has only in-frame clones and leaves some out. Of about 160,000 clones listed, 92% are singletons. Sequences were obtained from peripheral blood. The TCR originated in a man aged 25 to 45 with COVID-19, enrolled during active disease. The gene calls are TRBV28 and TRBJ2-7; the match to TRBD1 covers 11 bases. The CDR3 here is CASSWTGGRYEQYF. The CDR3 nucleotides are TGTGCCAGCAGCTGGACAGGGGGCCGATACGAGCAGTACTTC.